This T cell receptor beta chain emerged from a study of T cell repertoires in cytomegalovirus infection. Germline CDR1 and CDR2: KGHSH and LQKENI. Trimming took 5 bases from V and 6 from J; bases not matched to a gene: 15. The CDR3 extends over 17 amino acids. TCRdb recomputed calls from the reads with MiXCR, one row per CDR3 protein. Of fewer than 950,000 distinct CDR3 sequences listed, 32% were seen once; the top ten hold around 11%. To note about this clonotype: The antigen remains undetermined.

The source was cultured CD8+ T cells from PBMCs, collected from culture after CMV antigen stimulation. The TCR was taken from a human donor in good health (CMV status not recorded). Some clones in this sample may be carry-over from other donors' samples. The genes are TRBV18 and TRBJ1-5; 8 bases agree with TRBD1. This chain's CDR3 is CASSEVRQGSTFQPQHF. DNA of the CDR3: TGTGCCAGCTCAGAAGTCAGACAGGGGAGTACTTTTCAGCCCCAGCATTTT.